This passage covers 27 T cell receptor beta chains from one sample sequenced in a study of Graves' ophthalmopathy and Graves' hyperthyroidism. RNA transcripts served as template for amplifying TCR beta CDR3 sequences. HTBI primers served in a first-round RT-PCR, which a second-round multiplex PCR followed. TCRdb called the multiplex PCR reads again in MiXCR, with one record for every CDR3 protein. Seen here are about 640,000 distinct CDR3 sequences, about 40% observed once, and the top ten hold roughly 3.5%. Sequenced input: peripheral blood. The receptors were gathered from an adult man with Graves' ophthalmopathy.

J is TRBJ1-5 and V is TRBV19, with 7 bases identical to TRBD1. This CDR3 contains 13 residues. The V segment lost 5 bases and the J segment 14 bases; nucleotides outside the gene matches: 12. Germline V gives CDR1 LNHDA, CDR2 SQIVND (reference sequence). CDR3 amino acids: CASSGRGKTYEHF. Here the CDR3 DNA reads TGTGCCAGTAGTGGCAGGGGGAAGACCTACGAGCATTTT.

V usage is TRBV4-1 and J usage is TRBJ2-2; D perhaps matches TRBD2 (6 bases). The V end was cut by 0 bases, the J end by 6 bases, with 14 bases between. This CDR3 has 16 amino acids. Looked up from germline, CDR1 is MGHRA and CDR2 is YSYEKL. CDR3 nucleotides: TGCGCCAGCAGCCAAGAGGGGGTAGCGGATCCCGGGGAGCTGTTTTTT. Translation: CASSQEGVADPGELFF.

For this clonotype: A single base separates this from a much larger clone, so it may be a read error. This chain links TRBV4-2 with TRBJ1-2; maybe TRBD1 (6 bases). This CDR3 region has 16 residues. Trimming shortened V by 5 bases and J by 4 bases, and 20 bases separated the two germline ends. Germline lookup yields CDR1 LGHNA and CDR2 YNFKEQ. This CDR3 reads CASSLAQGGSGYGYTF. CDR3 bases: TGTGCCAGCAGCTTGGCCCAAGGGGGATCAGGCTATGGCTACACCTTC.

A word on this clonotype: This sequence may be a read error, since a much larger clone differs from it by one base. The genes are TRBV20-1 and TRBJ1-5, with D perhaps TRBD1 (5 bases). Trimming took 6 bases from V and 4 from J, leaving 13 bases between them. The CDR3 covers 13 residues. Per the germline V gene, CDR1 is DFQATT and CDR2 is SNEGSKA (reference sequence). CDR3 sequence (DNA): TGCAGTGCAACGGGACTGGCGAATCAGCCCCAGCATTTT. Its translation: CSATGLANQPQHF.

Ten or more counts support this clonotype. The CDR3: CASSSGTPWDNGYTF. The CDR3 DNA reads TGCGCCAGCAGCTCCGGGACTCCGTGGGACAATGGCTACACCTTC. V is TRBV5-1 and J is TRBJ1-2, with TRBD1 as a possible D gene (6 bases). This CDR3 is built from 15 residues. Germline V lookup: CDR1 SGHRS, CDR2 YFSETQ. V lost 3 bases and J 6 bases, leaving 18 bases between the germline ends.

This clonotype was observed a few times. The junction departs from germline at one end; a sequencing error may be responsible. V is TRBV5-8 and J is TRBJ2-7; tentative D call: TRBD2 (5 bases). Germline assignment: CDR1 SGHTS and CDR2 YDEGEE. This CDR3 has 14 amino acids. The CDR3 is CASSQRVAAYEQYF. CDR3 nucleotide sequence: TGCGCCAGCAGCCAGAGGGTAGCCGCCTACGAGCAGTACTTC.

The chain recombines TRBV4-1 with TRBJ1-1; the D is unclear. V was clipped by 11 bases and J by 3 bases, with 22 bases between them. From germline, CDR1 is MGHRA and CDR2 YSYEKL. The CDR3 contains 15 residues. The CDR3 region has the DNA TGCGCCTCGCAAGGACCCCGGGATTGGCACACTGAAGCTTTCTTT. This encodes CASQGPRDWHTEAFF.

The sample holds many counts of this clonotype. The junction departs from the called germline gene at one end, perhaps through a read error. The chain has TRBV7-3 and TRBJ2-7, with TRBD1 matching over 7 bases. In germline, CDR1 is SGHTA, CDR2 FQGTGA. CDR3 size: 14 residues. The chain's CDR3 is CASSLTGTAYEQYF. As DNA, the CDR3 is TGTGCCAGCAGCCTAACCGGGACAGCCTACGAGCAGTACTTC.

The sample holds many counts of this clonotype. The CDR3 loop is CASSMWAGANTGELFF. In nucleotides, the CDR3 is TGTGCCAGCAGCATGTGGGCGGGTGCGAACACCGGGGAGCTGTTTTTT. V is TRBV2 and J is TRBJ2-2, with D maybe TRBD2 (5 bases). The CDR3 contains 16 residues. In germline, CDR1 is SNHLY, CDR2 FYNNEI. V lost 6 bases and J lost 0, with 14 bases in between.

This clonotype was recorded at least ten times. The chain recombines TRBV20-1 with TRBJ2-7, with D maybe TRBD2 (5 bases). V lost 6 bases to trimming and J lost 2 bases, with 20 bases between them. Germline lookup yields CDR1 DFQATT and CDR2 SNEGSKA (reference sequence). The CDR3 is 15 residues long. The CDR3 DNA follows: TGCAGTGCAGCTAGAGCTCTAGCCGCCACCTACGAGCAGTACTTC. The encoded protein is CSAARALAATYEQYF.

CDR3 bases: TGTGCCAGCAGTTCCGTGACAGGGGCCCACGGTGAGCAGTACTTC. This encodes CASSSVTGAHGEQYF. This sequence joins TRBV12-3 or TRBV12-4 and TRBJ2-7; 8 bases are shared with TRBD1. V gave up 4 bases and J gave up 7 bases; unmatched junction bases: 12. The CDR3 consists of 15 residues.

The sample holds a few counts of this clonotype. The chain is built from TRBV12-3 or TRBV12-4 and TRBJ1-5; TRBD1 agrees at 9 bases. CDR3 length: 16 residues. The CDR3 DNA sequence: TGTGCTAGTGACTCCGGGACAGGGATGAGCAATCAGCCCCAGCATTTT. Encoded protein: CASDSGTGMSNQPQHF.

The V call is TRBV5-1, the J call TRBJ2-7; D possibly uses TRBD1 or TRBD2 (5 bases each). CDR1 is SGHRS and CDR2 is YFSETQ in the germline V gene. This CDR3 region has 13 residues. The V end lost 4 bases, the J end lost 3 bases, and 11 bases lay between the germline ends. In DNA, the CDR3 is TGCGCCAGCAGCACGGGACCGGGCTACGAGCAGTACTTC. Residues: CASSTGPGYEQYF.

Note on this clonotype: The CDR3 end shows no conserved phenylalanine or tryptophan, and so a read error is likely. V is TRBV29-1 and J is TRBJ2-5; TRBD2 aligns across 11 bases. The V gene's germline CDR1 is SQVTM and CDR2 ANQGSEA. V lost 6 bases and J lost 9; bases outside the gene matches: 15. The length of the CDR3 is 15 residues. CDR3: CSVAGLAGRDEAQYL. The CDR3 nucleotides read TGCAGCGTCGCCGGACTAGCGGGCCGAGATGAGGCCCAGTACCTC.

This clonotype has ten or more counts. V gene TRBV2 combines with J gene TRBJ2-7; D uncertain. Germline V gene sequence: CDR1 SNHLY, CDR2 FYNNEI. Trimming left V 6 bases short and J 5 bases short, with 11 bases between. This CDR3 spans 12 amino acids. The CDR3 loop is CASRGIDHEQYF. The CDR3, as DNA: TGTGCCAGCAGGGGAATAGACCACGAGCAGTACTTC. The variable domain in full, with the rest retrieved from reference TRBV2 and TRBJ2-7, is EPEVTQTPSHQVTQMGQEVILRCVPISNHLYFYWYRQILGQKVEFLVSFYNNEISEKSEIFDDQFSVERPDGSNFTLKIRSTKLEDSAMYFCASRGIDHEQYFGPGTRLTVT.

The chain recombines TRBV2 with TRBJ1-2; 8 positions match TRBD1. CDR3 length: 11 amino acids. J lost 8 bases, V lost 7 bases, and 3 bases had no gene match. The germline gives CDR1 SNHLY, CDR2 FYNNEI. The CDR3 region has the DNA TGTGCCAGCATTGGGACAGGAGGCTACACCTTC. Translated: CASIGTGGYTF.

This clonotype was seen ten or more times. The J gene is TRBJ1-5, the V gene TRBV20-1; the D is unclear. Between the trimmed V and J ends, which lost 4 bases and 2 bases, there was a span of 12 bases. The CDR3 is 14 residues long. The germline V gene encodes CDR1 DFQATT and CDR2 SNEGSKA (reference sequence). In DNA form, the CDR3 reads TGCAGTGCTATCCCTTTGACGGGCAATCAGCCCCAGCATTTT. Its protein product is CSAIPLTGNQPQHF.

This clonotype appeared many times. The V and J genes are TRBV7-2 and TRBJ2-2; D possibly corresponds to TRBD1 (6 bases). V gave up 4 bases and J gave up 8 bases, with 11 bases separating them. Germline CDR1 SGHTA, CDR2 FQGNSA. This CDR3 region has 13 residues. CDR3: CASSSRDKGELFF. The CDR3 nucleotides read TGTGCCAGCAGCTCTCGGGACAAAGGGGAGCTGTTTTTT.

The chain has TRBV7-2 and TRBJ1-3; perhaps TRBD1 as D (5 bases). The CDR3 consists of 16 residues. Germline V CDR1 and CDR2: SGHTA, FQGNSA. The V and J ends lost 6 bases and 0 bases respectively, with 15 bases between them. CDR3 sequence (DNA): TGTGCCAGCAGGCGACCGGGGACCCACTCTGGAAACACCATATATTTT. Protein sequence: CASRRPGTHSGNTIYF.

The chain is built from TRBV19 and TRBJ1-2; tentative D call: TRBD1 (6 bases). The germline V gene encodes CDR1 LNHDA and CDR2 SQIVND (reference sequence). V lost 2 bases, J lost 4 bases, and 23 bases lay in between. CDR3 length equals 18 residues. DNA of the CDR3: TGTGCCAGTAGTATACCAGGGGTTAGCACCGGGGCAGCCTATGGCTACACCTTC. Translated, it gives CASSIPGVSTGAAYGYTF.

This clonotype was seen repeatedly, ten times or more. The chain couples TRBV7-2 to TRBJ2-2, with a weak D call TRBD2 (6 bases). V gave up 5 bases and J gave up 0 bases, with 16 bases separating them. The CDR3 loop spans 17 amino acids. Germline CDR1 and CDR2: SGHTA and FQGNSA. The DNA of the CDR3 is TGTGCCAGCAGCCCTAGATCGGGAGCCTCGAACACCGGGGAGCTGTTTTTT. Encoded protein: CASSPRSGASNTGELFF.

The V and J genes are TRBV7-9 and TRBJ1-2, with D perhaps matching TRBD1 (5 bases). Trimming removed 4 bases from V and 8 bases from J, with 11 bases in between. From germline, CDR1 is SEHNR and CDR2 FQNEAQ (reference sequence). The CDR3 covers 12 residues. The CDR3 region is CASSSRDVGYTF. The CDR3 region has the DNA TGTGCCAGCAGCTCCCGGGACGTCGGCTACACCTTC.

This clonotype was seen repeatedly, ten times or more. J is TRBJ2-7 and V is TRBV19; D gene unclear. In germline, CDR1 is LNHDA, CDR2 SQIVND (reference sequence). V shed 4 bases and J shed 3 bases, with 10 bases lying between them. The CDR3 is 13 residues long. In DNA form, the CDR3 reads TGTGCCAGTAGTAACGGGTTACACTACGAGCAGTACTTC. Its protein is CASSNGLHYEQYF.

CDR3 sequence (DNA): TGTGCCAGCTCATACCCCCCGGGCAGCACTGAAGCTTTCTTT. It codes for CASSYPPGSTEAFF. This chain links TRBV12-3 or TRBV12-4 with TRBJ1-1; D ambiguous. The CDR3 covers 14 residues. Trimming shortened V by 8 bases and J by 4 bases, and 17 bases separated the two germline ends.

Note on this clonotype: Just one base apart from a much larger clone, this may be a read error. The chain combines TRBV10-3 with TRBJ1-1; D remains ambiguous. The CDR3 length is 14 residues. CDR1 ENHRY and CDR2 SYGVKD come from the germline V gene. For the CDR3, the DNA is TGTGCCAGCAGTTACACTTCGACTCTCACTGAAGCTTTCTTT. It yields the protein CASSYTSTLTEAFF.

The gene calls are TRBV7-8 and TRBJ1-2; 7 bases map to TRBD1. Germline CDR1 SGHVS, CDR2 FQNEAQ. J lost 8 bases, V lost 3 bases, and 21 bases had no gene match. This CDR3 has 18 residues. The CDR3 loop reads CASSFLTGSVLGGDGYTF. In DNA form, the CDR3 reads TGTGCCAGCAGCTTCTTGACAGGGTCGGTTCTGGGTGGGGACGGCTACACCTTC.

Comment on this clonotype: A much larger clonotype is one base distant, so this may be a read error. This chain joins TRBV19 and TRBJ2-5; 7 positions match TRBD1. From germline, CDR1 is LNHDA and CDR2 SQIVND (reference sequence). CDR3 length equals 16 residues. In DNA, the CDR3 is TGTGCCAGTAGTATATTGCCGGGACAGTCTCAAGAGACCCAGCACTTC. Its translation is CASSILPGQSQETQHF.